This T cell receptor beta chain is drawn from a study of blood T cell repertoires in COVID-19 (dated by TCRdb to the early 2020s). About the investigation overall: Samples from collaborators originated in the United States, Italy and Spain and spanned both the acute and convalescent phases of COVID-19. A de-identified subject ID, COVID-19 status, age in years and sex were almost always included in the sample metadata. The dataset comprised deeply sampled blood TCRbeta repertoires from subjects exposed to, actively infected with, or recovered from COVID-19. The material from the prospective study consisted of cDNA or gDNA derived from T cells, B-cell-depleted T cells, or PBMCs. Where available, HLA class I and class II types were obtained from metadata supplied by the sample provider rather than from assay-based typing. Samples came from the ongoing ImmuneRACE study (first 160 participants) plus 1,254 subjects from 6 global collaborators. The repertoires were released in a freely available public database meant as a resource for research on the immune response to SARS-CoV-2. General conclusions and limits of the study: Clinical and demographic metadata were provided uncurated, with the amount varying by source and participant.

TCRbeta CDR3 regions were amplified from genomic DNA using the immunoSEQ Assay, a bias-controlled multiplex PCR. The source study handled its data this way. The number of nucleated cells in each sample was estimated by amplification of reference gene primers within the assay. To quantify the absolute abundance of each unique TCRbeta CDR3 rearrangement, sequence reads were collapsed and filtered. Productive Simpson clonality was computed per sample as the square root of Simpson's diversity index over productive rearrangements. Not all clones reach the TCRdb copy of this immuneACCESS table, which keeps in-frame sequences only. Checked studies attribute under half of the gap to unresolved V genes and leave the rest unexplained. From that table come the V and J calls and clone size; the DNA was used to work out D and trimming. The sample yields under 200,000 clones; approximately 82% were counted once. The top ten constitute more than 4.5% of the sample.

Enrolling through a virtual design, the prospective study's participants ranged in age from roughly 18 to 100 years and lived across some 22 United States geographic areas. In the prospective study, cohorts were assigned on the basis of participant-reported clinical history obtained from a screening survey and a study questionnaire. In the prospective study, whole blood, serum and a nasopharyngeal or oropharyngeal swab were collected from each participant by mobile phlebotomists. Prospective study participants could optionally give additional blood draws and questionnaires over an approximately 2-month period. Before DNA extraction, prospective study blood samples were shipped either frozen or at room temperature. Sequences KGHSH (CDR1) and LQKENI (CDR2) are obtained from the germline V gene. The CDR3 runs 12 residues from the cysteine to the phenylalanine. Of the read, only the CDR3 DNA is kept; its 36 bases are in frame from base 1.

Worth noting for this clone: What this receptor recognizes is not known. Its ends do not fully match the called genes, so a read error is possible.

Input material: PBMCs or T cells enriched from blood (not recorded which). The chain is assembled from TRBV18 and TRBJ1-4; TRBD1 could be the D gene, as 6 bases match. This TCR was recovered from a woman aged 55-69 years with acute COVID-19. CDR3 protein: CASSPTEGVVFF. The nucleotides are TGTGCCAGCTCACCAACTGAGGGGGTTGTCTTTTTC.